These 27 T cell receptor beta chains were all obtained from the same sample, sequenced in a study of T-cell memory formation after mild COVID-19 (dated by TCRdb to the early 2020s). Library method: 5' RACE. TCRdb shows the sequencer as Illumina NovaSeq 6000. TCRdb reprocessing: public reads trimmed at Q25 with fastp, clones called with MiXCR, in-frame beta chains kept. All rows with the same CDR3 protein become a single entry with the most common DNA and genes. In this sample the table shows 400,000 to 500,000 distinct CDR3 sequences, about 19% of which occur a single time. The top ten clones comprise about 8.1% of the sample. The material sequenced was PBMCs or a T cell subset sorted from them (not recorded which). Every receptor here comes from an adult woman who had mild COVID-19 (a few samples of this study predate the infection). The sample titles of this study are shuffled in the database, so cell type and time point are left out; the donor was told from shared clones.

This clonotype was picked up a small number of times. The V gene is TRBV6-6, the J gene TRBJ2-2, with 7 bases aligning to TRBD2. The CDR3 loop spans 14 amino acids. CDR1 is MNHNY, CDR2 SVGAGI, per germline (reference sequence). V shed 6 bases, J shed 3 bases, and the junction held 4 bases outside the gene matches. CDR3 nucleotide sequence: TGTGCCAGCAGAGATGGGGGGGACACCGGGGAGCTGTTTTTT. Amino acid sequence: CASRDGGDTGELFF.

This clonotype was observed a handful of times. This rearrangement joins TRBV5-1 to TRBJ2-5, with D hard to call. This CDR3 region has 15 residues. With 4 bases removed from V and 1 base from J, the gap between germline ends came to 14 bases. Germline V gene sequence: CDR1 SGHRS, CDR2 YFSETQ. The CDR3 DNA follows: TGCGCCAGCAGCGCCTTTTGGGCGGCCCAAGAGACCCAGTACTTC. Translating it yields CASSAFWAAQETQYF.

This clonotype was seen a few times. The gene calls are TRBV29-1 and TRBJ2-7; tentatively, D is TRBD1 (5 bases). CDR1 and CDR2 (germline): SQVTM, ANQGSEA. The V end was cut by 6 bases, the J end by 1 base, with 22 bases between. The CDR3 has 16 residues. The CDR3 sequence is CSVLGPTATSSYEQYF. In DNA form, the CDR3 reads TGCAGCGTCCTAGGCCCGACAGCCACCTCTTCCTACGAGCAGTACTTC.

V gene TRBV20-1 combines with J gene TRBJ2-7; no clear D. Trimming stripped 3 bases from V and 0 bases from J, with 9 bases between. Germline lookup yields CDR1 DFQATT and CDR2 SNEGSKA (reference sequence). The CDR3 extends over 13 amino acids. The chain's CDR3 is CSARIRLSYEQYF. The CDR3 DNA follows: TGCAGTGCTAGGATAAGGCTCTCCTACGAGCAGTACTTC.

This clonotype was detected only a few times. The chain couples TRBV5-1 to TRBJ2-1, with D unresolved. V gave up 0 bases and J gave up 8 bases, with 12 bases separating them. This CDR3 is built from 14 residues. CDR1 SGHRS and CDR2 YFSETQ come from the germline V gene. The CDR3 nucleotides are TGCGCCAGCAGCTTGGACTATCAAGTACATGAGCAGTTCTTC. It is translated as CASSLDYQVHEQFF.

The table lists this clonotype with a few counts. At one end the junction does not follow the germline gene, possibly because of a read error. This CDR3 is CASSLVAGGPIGF. CDR3 nucleotides: TGTGCCAGCAGCTTGGTAGCGGGAGGGCCGATTGGCTTC. The chain is built from TRBV5-6 and TRBJ2-7, with 11 bases aligning to TRBD2. CDR3 size: 13 residues. Germline assignment: CDR1 SGHDT and CDR2 YYEEEE.

This rearrangement joins TRBV9 to TRBJ2-1, with 9 bases aligning to TRBD2. The germline V gene encodes CDR1 SGDLS and CDR2 YYNGEE. J was trimmed by 9 bases and V by 3 bases; bases with no gene match: 16. This CDR3 spans 17 amino acids. The CDR3 reads CASSGVGLAGMSAEQFF. The CDR3 bases are TGTGCCAGCAGCGGAGTGGGGCTAGCGGGAATGAGCGCTGAGCAGTTCTTC.

This clonotype was picked up a small number of times. The chain is built from TRBV20-1 and TRBJ1-4, with no clear D. Trimming took 6 bases from V and 5 from J, leaving 19 bases between them. Germline V gives CDR1 DFQATT, CDR2 SNEGSKA (reference sequence). The CDR3 covers 15 residues. The chain's CDR3 is CSAPDRRGANEKLFF. DNA of the CDR3: TGCAGTGCGCCGGATAGGAGAGGCGCCAATGAAAAACTGTTTTTT.

About this clonotype itself: A junction boundary mismatches the germline segment, possibly from a read error. The chain uses TRBV12-3 or TRBV12-4 and TRBJ2-7; D gene uncertain. The CDR3 sequence is 11 residues long. The CDR3: CARSLVAEQYF. The CDR3 bases are TGTGCCAGAAGTTTAGTCGCCGAGCAGTACTTC.

V is TRBV19 and J is TRBJ1-2, with 10 positions matching TRBD1. The CDR3 spans 15 residues. The V segment lost 5 bases and the J segment 3 bases; nucleotides outside the gene matches: 6. Germline V CDR1 and CDR2: LNHDA, SQIVND (reference sequence). CDR3 sequence (DNA): TGTGCCAGTAGTGAGCCCGGGACAGGGGACTATGGCTACACCTTC. Its translation is CASSEPGTGDYGYTF.

This clonotype has more than one count but fewer than ten. The chain employs TRBV29-1 and TRBJ2-7; 7 bases agree with TRBD1. V lost 6 bases to trimming and J lost 3 bases; unmatched junction nucleotides: 5. Germline V gene data show CDR1 as SQVTM and CDR2 as ANQGSEA. The CDR3 covers 12 residues. This chain's CDR3 is CSVRQGFYEQYF. For the CDR3, the DNA is TGCAGCGTAAGACAGGGTTTCTACGAGCAGTACTTC.

This clonotype appeared a few times. J is TRBJ1-1 and V is TRBV18; 8 nucleotides agree with TRBD1. Germline lookup yields CDR1 KGHSH and CDR2 LQKENI. With V trimmed by 1 base and J by 2 bases, 9 bases remained unmatched. This CDR3 region has 17 residues. CDR3 protein: CASSPLPNRGSNTEAFF. DNA for the CDR3: TGTGCCAGCTCACCACTTCCTAACAGGGGGTCAAACACTGAAGCTTTCTTT.

The chain joins TRBV7-9 to TRBJ2-1; either TRBD1 or TRBD2 may fit D (6 bases each). CDR3 length: 18 amino acids. Trimming cost V 6 bases and J 6 bases, with 27 bases left between them. Germline V gene sequence: CDR1 SEHNR, CDR2 FQNEAQ (reference sequence). This CDR3 is CASRPEGSLGGPSNEQFF. DNA for the CDR3: TGTGCCAGCAGGCCCGAGGGGAGCCTTGGGGGGCCCAGCAATGAGCAGTTCTTC.

V is TRBV4-1 and J is TRBJ2-7; tentative D call: TRBD2 (6 bases). In germline, CDR1 is MGHRA, CDR2 YSYEKL. The CDR3 contains 16 residues. Trimming removed 1 base at V and 2 bases at J, with 15 bases between. Here the CDR3 reads CASSQVAEGATYEQYF. The CDR3 DNA is TGCGCCAGCAGCCAAGTAGCGGAGGGAGCTACCTACGAGCAGTACTTC.

The chain joins TRBV19 to TRBJ1-1, with 7 positions matching TRBD1. With V trimmed by 1 base and J by 8 bases, 4 bases remained unmatched. Looked up from germline, CDR1 is LNHDA and CDR2 is SQIVND (reference sequence). The CDR3 runs to 13 residues. CDR3 sequence: CASSIGNRGEAFF. CDR3 bases: TGTGCCAGTAGTATAGGGAACAGGGGCGAAGCTTTCTTT.

The chain has TRBV7-2 and TRBJ1-5, with a possible D match to TRBD1 (6 bases). This CDR3 comprises 16 residues. Germline values: CDR1 SGHTA, CDR2 FQGNSA. V lost 3 bases and J lost 0, with 12 bases in between. The CDR3 DNA reads TGTGCCAGCAGCTTTTTAGGAGGGGGTAGCAATCAGCCCCAGCATTTT. Amino acid sequence: CASSFLGGGSNQPQHF.

The gene calls are TRBV30 and TRBJ1-1, with D perhaps matching TRBD1 (5 bases). The V end lost 5 bases, the J end lost 4 bases, and 17 bases lay between the germline ends. CDR3 length: 14 amino acids. Germline-derived CDR1 and CDR2 are GTSNPN and SVGIG (reference sequence). The CDR3 spells CAWGRGVGTTEAFF. CDR3 nucleotide sequence: TGTGCCTGGGGACGGGGAGTTGGGACCACTGAAGCTTTCTTT.

The genes are TRBV11-2 and TRBJ1-5, with no clear D. This CDR3 region has 14 residues. V lost 1 base and J 8 bases, leaving 12 bases between the germline ends. The germline V gene has CDR1 SGHAT and CDR2 FQNNGV. In DNA, the CDR3 is TGTGCCAGCAGCTTAGTCGGTAAGGTCGAGCCCCAGCATTTT. As protein: CASSLVGKVEPQHF.

V is TRBV24-1 and J is TRBJ2-7; D remains unclear. CDR3 length: 14 residues. Germline loops: CDR1 KGHDR, CDR2 SFDVKD. V was cut by 2 bases and J by 1 base, with 8 bases left in between. CDR3 amino acids: CATSDSGRSYEQYF. CDR3 in DNA: TGTGCCACCAGTGATTCCGGCAGGTCCTACGAGCAGTACTTC.

Only a few counts were recorded for this clonotype. This chain uses TRBV7-9 with TRBJ2-1; D possibly uses TRBD1 or TRBD2 (5 bases each). There are 15 residues in the CDR3. V dropped 5 bases and J dropped 3 bases, with 14 bases sitting between them. Germline loops: CDR1 SEHNR, CDR2 FQNEAQ (reference sequence). The CDR3 loop reads CASSRGRDLYNEQFF. The DNA for the CDR3 is TGTGCCAGCAGCCGCGGCAGGGACCTCTACAATGAGCAGTTCTTC. Drawing the rest from reference TRBV7-9 and TRBJ2-1, the complete variable domain is DTGVSQNPRHKITKRGQNVTFRCDPISEHNRLYWYRQTLGQGPEFLTYFQNEAQLEKSRLLSDRFSAERPKGSFSTLEIQRTEQGDSAMYLCASSRGRDLYNEQFFGPGTRLTVL.

This rearrangement joins TRBV7-9 to TRBJ1-4; D possibly corresponds to TRBD1 (5 bases). V lost 5 bases and J lost 7, with 17 bases in between. From germline, CDR1 is SEHNR and CDR2 FQNEAQ (reference sequence). The CDR3 is made up of 15 amino acids. The CDR3 nucleotides are TGTGCCAGCAGCCCTGGGCTTATCACAGGTGAAAAACTGTTTTTT. Amino acid sequence: CASSPGLITGEKLFF.

This sequence joins TRBV20-1 and TRBJ2-5; D gene ambiguous. CDR1 and CDR2 (germline): DFQATT, SNEGSKA (reference sequence). Trimming shortened V by 6 bases and J by 5 bases, and 13 bases separated the two germline ends. CDR3 length: 12 amino acids. CDR3 bases: TGCAGTGCCCCCACAGTGGTTGAGACCCAGTACTTC. Protein product: CSAPTVVETQYF.

The V call is TRBV19, the J call TRBJ2-6, with a weak D call TRBD2 (6 bases). The CDR3 runs 19 residues. CDR1 and CDR2 (germline): LNHDA, SQIVND (reference sequence). V lost 3 bases to trimming and J lost 0 bases, with 18 bases between them. The CDR3 here is CASSIDGTFRFSGANVLTF. DNA for the CDR3: TGTGCCAGTAGTATCGATGGGACTTTCCGTTTCTCTGGGGCCAACGTCCTGACTTTC.

This chain links TRBV12-3 or TRBV12-4 with TRBJ2-1; the match to TRBD2 covers 12 bases. The CDR3 loop spans 15 amino acids. J was trimmed by 5 bases and V by 6 bases; bases with no gene match: 5. CDR3 amino acids: CASRDPSGRDNEQFF. The CDR3 DNA follows: TGTGCCAGCAGAGATCCTAGCGGGAGGGACAATGAGCAGTTCTTC.

This clonotype was picked up a small number of times. The V gene is TRBV4-1, the J gene TRBJ1-6, with a tentative D call TRBD1 (5 bases). This CDR3 is built from 15 residues. Germline V gene lookup returns CDR1 MGHRA and CDR2 YSYEKL. The germline V and J ends were trimmed by 0 bases and 9 bases, with 12 bases remaining between them. CDR3 in amino acids: CASSQDRRVSSPLHF. As DNA, the CDR3 is TGCGCCAGCAGCCAAGATCGCAGGGTTAGTTCACCCCTCCACTTT.

The V call is TRBV11-1, the J call TRBJ2-1, with D unresolved. Trimming pared 4 bases from V and 0 bases from J, leaving 10 bases between. In germline, CDR1 is SGHAT, CDR2 FQDESV (reference sequence). The CDR3 sequence is 15 residues long. The CDR3 region is CASSSLVSSYNEQFF. The CDR3 bases are TGTGCCAGCAGCTCTCTAGTTTCCTCCTACAATGAGCAGTTCTTC.

The chain combines TRBV9 with TRBJ2-3; 11 nucleotides line up with TRBD2. V dropped 2 bases and J dropped 12; count of bases not matched to a gene: 14. CDR1 and CDR2 from the germline V gene are SGDLS and YYNGEE. The CDR3 has 16 residues. The CDR3 DNA reads as TGTGCCAGCAGCGTCCACCAAATCCGTACTAGCGGGGGCCAGTATTTT. Translation: CASSVHQIRTSGGQYF. Complete variable domain (other parts from reference TRBV9 and TRBJ2-3): DSGVTQTPKHLITATGQRVTLRCSPRSGDLSVYWYQQSLDQGLQFLIQYYNGEERAKGNILERFSAQQFPDLHSELNLSSLELGDSALYFCASSVHQIRTSGGQYFGPGTRLTVL.